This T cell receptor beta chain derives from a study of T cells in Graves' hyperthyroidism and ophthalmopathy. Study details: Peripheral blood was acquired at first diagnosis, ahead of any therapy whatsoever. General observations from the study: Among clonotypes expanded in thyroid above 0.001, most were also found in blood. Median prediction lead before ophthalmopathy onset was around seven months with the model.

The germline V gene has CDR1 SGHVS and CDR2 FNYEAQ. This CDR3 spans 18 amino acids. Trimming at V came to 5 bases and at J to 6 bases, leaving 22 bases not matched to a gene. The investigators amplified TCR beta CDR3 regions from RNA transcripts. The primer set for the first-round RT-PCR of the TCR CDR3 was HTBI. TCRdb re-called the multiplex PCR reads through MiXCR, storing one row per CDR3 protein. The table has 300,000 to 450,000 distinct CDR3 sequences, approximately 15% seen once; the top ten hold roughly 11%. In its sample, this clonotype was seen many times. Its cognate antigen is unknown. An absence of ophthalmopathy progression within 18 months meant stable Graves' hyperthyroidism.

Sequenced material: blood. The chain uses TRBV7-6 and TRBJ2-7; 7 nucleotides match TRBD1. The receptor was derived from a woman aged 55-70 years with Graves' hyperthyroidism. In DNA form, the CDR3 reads TGTGCCAGCAGCCGCCGTGGACAGGCCTTCGGTCCCTCAGGCGAGCAGTACTTC. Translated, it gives CASSRRGQAFGPSGEQYF.